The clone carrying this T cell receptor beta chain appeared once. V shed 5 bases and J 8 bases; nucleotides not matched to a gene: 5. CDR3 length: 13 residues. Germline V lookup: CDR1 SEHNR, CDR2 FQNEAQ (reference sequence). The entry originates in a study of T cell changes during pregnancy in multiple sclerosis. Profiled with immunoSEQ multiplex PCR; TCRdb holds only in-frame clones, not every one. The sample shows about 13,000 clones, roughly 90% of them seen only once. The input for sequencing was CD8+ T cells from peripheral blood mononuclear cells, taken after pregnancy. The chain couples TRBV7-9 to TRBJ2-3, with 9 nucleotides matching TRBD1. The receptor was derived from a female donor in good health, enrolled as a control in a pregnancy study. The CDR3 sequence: CASSTDRGGTQYF. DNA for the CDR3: TGTGCCAGCAGCACTGACAGGGGGGGTACGCAGTATTTT.